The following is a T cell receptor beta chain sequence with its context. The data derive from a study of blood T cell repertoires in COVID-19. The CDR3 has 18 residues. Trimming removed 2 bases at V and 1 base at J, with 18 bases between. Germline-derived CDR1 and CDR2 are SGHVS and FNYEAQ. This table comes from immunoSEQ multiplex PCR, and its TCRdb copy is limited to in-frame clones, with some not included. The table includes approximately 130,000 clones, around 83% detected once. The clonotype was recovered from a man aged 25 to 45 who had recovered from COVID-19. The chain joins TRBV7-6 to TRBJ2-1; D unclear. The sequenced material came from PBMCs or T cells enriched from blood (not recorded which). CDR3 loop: CASSLFDWAMGSYNEQFF. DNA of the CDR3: TGTGCCAGCAGCTTATTTGATTGGGCTATGGGTTCCTACAATGAGCAGTTCTTC.